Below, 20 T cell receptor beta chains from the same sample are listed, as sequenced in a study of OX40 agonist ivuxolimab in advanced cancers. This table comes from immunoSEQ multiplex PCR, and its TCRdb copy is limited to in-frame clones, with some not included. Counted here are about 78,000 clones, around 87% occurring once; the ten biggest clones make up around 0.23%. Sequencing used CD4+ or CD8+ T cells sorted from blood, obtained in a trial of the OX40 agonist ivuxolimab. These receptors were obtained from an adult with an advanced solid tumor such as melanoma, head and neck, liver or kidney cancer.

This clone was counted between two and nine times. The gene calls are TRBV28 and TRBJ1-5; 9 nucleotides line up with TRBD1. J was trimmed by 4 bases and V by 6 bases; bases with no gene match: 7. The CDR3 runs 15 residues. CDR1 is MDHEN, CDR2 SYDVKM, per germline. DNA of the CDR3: TGTGCCAGCAGCCGAGAGACAGGGGGTAATCAGCCCCAGCATTTT. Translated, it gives CASSRETGGNQPQHF.

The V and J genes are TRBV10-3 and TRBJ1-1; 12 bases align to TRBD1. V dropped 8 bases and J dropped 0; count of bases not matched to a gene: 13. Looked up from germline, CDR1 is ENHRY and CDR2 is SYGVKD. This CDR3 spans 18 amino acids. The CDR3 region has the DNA TGTGCCATCGTCCCGGGACAGGGGGCCCCGGGTCTGAACACTGAAGCTTTCTTT. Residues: CAIVPGQGAPGLNTEAFF.

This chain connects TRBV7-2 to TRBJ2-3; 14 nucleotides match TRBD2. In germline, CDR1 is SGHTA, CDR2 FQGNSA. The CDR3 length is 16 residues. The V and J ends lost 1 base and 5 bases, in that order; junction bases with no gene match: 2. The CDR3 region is CASSLEGTSGGDTQYF. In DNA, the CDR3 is TGTGCCAGCAGCTTAGAAGGGACTAGCGGGGGAGATACGCAGTATTTT. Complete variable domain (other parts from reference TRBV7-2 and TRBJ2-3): GAGVSQSPSNKVTEKGKDVELRCDPISGHTALYWYRQSLGQGLEFLIYFQGNSAPDKSGLPSDRFSAERTGGSVSTLTIQRTQQEDSAVYLCASSLEGTSGGDTQYFGPGTRLTVL.

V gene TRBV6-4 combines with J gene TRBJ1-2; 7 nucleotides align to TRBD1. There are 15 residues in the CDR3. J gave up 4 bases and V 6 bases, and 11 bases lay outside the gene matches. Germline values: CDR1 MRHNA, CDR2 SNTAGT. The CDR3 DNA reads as TGTGCCAGCAGCCAGGAAACAGGGGAGTTCTATGGCTACACCTTC. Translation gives CASSQETGEFYGYTF.

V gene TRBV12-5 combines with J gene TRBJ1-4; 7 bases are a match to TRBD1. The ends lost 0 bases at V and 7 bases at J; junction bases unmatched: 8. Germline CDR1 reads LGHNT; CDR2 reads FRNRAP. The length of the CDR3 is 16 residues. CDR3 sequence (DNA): TGTGCTAGTGGTTTGGTACATAGGGGGCCGGGTGAAAAACTGTTTTTT. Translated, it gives CASGLVHRGPGEKLFF.

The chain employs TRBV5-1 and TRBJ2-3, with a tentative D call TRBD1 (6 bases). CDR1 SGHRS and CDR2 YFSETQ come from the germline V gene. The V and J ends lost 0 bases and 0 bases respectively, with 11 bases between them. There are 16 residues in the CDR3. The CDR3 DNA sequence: TGCGCCAGCAGCTTGGGGGGACACCCAAGCACAGATACGCAGTATTTT. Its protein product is CASSLGGHPSTDTQYF.

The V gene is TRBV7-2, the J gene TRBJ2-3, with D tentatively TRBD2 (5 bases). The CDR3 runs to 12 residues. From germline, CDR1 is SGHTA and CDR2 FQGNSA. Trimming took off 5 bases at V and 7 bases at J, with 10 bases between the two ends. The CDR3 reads CASSTGFNTQYF. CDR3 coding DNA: TGTGCCAGCAGCACGGGATTCAATACGCAGTATTTT. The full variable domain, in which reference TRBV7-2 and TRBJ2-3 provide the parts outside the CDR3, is GAGVSQSPSNKVTEKGKDVELRCDPISGHTALYWYRQSLGQGLEFLIYFQGNSAPDKSGLPSDRFSAERTGGSVSTLTIQRTQQEDSAVYLCASSTGFNTQYFGPGTRLTVL.

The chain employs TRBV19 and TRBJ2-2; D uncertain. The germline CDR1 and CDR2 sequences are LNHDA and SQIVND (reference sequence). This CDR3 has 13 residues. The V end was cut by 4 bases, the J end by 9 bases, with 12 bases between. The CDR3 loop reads CASSSLSSRELFF. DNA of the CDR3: TGTGCCAGTAGTAGTTTGTCGAGCCGGGAGCTGTTTTTT.

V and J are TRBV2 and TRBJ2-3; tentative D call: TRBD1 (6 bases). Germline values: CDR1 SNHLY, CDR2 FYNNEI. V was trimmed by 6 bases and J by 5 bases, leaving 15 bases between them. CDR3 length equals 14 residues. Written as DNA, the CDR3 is TGTGCCAGCAGCCAAGGGCAGGGGATAGATACGCAGTATTTT. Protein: CASSQGQGIDTQYF.

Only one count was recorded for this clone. CDR3 sequence reads: CASSSPLAGPYEQYF. CDR3 sequence (DNA): TGTGCCAGCAGCTCCCCACTAGCGGGTCCCTACGAGCAGTACTTC. The chain carries TRBV6-6 and TRBJ2-7; the match to TRBD2 covers 9 bases. The J segment lost 2 bases and the V segment lost 6 bases, leaving 8 bases of the junction unmatched. Per germline, CDR1 MNHNY and CDR2 SVGAGI (reference sequence). The CDR3 has 15 amino acids.

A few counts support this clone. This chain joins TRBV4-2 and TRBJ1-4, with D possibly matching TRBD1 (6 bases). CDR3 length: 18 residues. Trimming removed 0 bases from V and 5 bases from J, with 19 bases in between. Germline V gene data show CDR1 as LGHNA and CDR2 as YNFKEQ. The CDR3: CASSQDWGQGRENEKLFF. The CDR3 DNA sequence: TGTGCCAGCAGCCAAGATTGGGGGCAGGGGCGGGAAAATGAAAAACTGTTTTTT.

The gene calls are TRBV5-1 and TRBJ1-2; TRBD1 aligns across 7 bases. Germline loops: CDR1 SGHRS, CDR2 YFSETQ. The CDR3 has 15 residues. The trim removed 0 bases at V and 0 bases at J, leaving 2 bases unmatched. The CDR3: CASSLATGTNYGYTF. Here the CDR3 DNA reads TGCGCCAGCAGCTTGGCGACAGGGACTAACTATGGCTACACCTTC. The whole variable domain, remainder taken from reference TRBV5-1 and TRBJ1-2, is KAGVTQTPRYLIKTRGQQVTLSCSPISGHRSVSWYQQTPGQGLQFLFEYFSETQRNKGNFPGRFSGRQFSNSRSEMNVSTLELGDSALYLCASSLATGTNYGYTFGSGTRLTVV.

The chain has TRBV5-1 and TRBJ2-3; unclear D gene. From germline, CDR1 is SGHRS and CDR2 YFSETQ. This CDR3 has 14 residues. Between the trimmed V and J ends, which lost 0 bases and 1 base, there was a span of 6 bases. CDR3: CASSLVAGTDTQYF. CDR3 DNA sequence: TGCGCCAGCAGCTTGGTCGCAGGCACAGATACGCAGTATTTT.

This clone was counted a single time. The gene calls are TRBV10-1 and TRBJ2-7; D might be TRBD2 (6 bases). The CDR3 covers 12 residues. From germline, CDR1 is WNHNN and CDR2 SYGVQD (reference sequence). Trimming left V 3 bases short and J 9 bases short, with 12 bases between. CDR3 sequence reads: CASSDAGYRQYF. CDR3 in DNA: TGCGCCAGCAGTGATGCGGGGTACAGGCAGTACTTC.

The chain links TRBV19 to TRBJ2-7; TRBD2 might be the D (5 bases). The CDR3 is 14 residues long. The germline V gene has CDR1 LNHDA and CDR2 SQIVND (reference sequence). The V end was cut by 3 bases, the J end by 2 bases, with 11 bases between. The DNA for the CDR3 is TGTGCCAGTAGTATGAGGGAAGTCCCCTACGAGCAGTACTTC. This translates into CASSMREVPYEQYF.

DNA for the CDR3: TGCAGCGTTTGGACTAGCGGGAGGGCATGGCAGTTCTTC. It is translated as CSVWTSGRAWQFF. The chain employs TRBV29-1 and TRBJ2-1; 15 positions agree with TRBD2. The germline CDR1 and CDR2 sequences are SQVTM and ANQGSEA. The CDR3 length is 13 residues. V shed 5 bases and J 12 bases; nucleotides not matched to a gene: 5.

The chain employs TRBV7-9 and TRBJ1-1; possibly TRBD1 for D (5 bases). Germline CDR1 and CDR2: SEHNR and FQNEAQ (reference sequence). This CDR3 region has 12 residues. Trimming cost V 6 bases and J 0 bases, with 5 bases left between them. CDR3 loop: CASRDMNTEAFF. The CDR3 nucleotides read TGTGCCAGCAGGGACATGAACACTGAAGCTTTCTTT.

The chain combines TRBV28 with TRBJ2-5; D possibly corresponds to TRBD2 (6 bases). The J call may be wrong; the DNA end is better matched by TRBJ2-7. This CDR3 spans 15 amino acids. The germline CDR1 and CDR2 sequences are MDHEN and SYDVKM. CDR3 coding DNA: TGTGCCAGCAGCCGGGACTTCCGGGCGATCTACGAGCAGTACTTC. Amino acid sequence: CASSRDFRAIYEQYF.

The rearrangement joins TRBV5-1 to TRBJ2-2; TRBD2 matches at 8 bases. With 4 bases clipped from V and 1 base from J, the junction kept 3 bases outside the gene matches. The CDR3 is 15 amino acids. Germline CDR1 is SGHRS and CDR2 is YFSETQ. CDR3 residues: CASSMLAGNTGELFF. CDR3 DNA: TGCGCCAGCAGCATGCTAGCGGGGAACACCGGGGAGCTGTTTTTT.

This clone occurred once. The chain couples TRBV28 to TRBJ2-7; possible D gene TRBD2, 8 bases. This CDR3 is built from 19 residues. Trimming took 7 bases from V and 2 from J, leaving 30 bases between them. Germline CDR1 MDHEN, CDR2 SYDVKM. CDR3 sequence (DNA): TGTGCCAGCATCTCGACAGGGACCCTACTAGCGGCGACCCCCTACGAGCAGTACTTC. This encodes CASISTGTLLAATPYEQYF.